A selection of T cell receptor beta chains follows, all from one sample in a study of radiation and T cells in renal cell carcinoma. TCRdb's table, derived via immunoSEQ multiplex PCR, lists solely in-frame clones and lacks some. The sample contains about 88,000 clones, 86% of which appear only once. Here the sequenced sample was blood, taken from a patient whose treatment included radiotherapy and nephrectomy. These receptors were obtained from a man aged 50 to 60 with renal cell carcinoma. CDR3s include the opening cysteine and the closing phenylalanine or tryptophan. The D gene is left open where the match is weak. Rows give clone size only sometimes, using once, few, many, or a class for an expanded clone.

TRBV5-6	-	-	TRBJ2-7	CASSPKIKDSYSSYEQYF	TGTGCCAGCAGCCCGAAAATAAAAGACAGTTATAGCTCCTACGAGCAGTACTTC
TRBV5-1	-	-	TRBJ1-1	CASSLAVPRTEAFF	TGCGCCAGCAGCTTGGCCGTTCCGCGGACTGAAGCTTTCTTT
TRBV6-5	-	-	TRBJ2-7	CASSYAQGSSYEQYF	TGTGCCAGCAGTTACGCCCAGGGAAGCTCCTACGAGCAGTACTTC
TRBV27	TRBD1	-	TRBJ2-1	CASSPSGQYNEQFF	TGTGCCAGCAGTCCATCGGGACAGTACAATGAGCAGTTCTTC
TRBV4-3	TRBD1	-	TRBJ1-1	CASSQNGQGRNTEAFF	TGCGCCAGCAGCCAAAACGGACAGGGGAGGAACACTGAAGCTTTCTTT
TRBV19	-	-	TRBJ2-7	CASSIASGAIVGEQYF	TGTGCCAGTAGTATAGCGTCGGGGGCGATAGTGGGCGAGCAGTACTTC
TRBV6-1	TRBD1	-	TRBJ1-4	CASSARTGTNEKLFF	TGTGCCAGCTCTGCCAGGACAGGTACTAATGAAAAACTGTTTTTT
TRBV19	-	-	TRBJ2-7	CATSVFGQNYEQYF	TGTGCCACTAGCGTGTTTGGACAGAACTACGAGCAGTACTTC
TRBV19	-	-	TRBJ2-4	CASSIAVGEGQNIQYF	TGTGCCAGTAGTATAGCCGTGGGAGAGGGTCAAAACATTCAGTACTTC
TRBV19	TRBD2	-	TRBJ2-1	CASHPTRGSGGFGEQFF	TGTGCCAGTCACCCTACGAGGGGTAGCGGGGGGTTCGGTGAGCAGTTCTTC
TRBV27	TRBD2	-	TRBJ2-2	CASSFLGLAGAGELFF	TGTGCCAGCAGTTTCCTCGGACTAGCGGGAGCCGGGGAGCTGTTTTTT
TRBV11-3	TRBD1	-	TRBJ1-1	CASSLGGDRLNTEAFF	TGTGCCAGCAGCTTAGGGGGGGACAGGCTAAACACTGAAGCTTTCTTT
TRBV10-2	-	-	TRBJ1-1	CASRPSGGAGTEAFF	TGCGCCAGCCGTCCCTCGGGGGGCGCAGGGACTGAAGCTTTCTTT
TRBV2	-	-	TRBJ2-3	CASSGRTSTDTQYF	TGTGCCAGCAGTGGGCGAACTAGCACAGATACGCAGTATTTT
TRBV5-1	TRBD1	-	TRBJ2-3	CASSSMTGIDTQYF	TGCGCCAGCAGCTCGATGACAGGGATAGATACGCAGTATTTT
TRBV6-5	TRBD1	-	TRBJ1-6	CASSYDRGTYNSPLHF	TGTGCCAGCAGTTACGACAGGGGCACCTATAATTCACCCCTCCACTTT
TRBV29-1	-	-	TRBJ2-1	CSVEDIQGNEQFF	TGCAGCGTTGAAGACATACAGGGAAATGAGCAGTTCTTC
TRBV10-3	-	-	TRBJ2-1	CAISESSVPGYNEQFF	TGTGCCATCAGTGAGTCGTCGGTTCCCGGCTACAATGAGCAGTTCTTC
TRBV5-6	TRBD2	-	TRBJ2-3	CASSLAVLAVGDTQYF	TGTGCCAGCAGCTTGGCTGTACTAGCGGTTGGGGATACGCAGTATTTT
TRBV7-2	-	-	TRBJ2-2	CASSSTGRRTGELFF	TGTGCCAGCAGCTCGACAGGGAGGCGCACCGGGGAGCTGTTTTTT
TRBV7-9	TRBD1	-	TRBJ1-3	CASSSPGQGTGNTIYF	TGTGCCAGCAGCTCTCCAGGACAGGGCACTGGAAACACCATATATTTT
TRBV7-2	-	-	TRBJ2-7	CASSLTSFAYEQYF	TGTGCCAGCAGCCTGACTAGTTTTGCCTACGAGCAGTACTTC
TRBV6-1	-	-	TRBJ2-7	CASSADRSSYEQYF	TGTGCCAGCAGCGCAGACAGGAGCTCCTACGAGCAGTACTTC
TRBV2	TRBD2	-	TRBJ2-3	CASSDVRGLATSTDTQYF	TGTGCCAGCAGTGACGTGCGTGGACTAGCGACTAGCACAGATACGCAGTATTTT
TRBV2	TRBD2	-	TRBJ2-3	CASSALLAGADTQYF	TGTGCCAGCAGTGCCCTACTAGCGGGTGCGGATACGCAGTATTTT
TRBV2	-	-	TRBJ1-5	CASSVWPEPQHF	TGTGCCAGCAGTGTATGGCCGGAGCCCCAGCATTTT
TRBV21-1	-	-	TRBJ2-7	CASRPLEPGLRPRIYEQYF	TGTGCCAGCAGGCCTTTAGAACCGGGACTTCGACCCCGAATCTACGAGCAGTACTTC
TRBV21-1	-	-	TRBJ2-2	CASSLDTGELFF	TGTGCCAGCAGCCTTGACACCGGGGAGCTGTTTTTT
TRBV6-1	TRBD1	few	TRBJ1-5	CASRDHRGREKPQHF	TGTGCCAGCAGAGACCACAGGGGGCGCGAAAAGCCCCAGCATTTT
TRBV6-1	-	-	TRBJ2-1	CASSEAGSSYNEQFF	TGTGCCAGCAGTGAAGCGGGGAGCTCCTACAATGAGCAGTTCTTC
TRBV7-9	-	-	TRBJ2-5	CASSSTGEVTQYF	TGTGCCAGCAGCTCAACAGGGGAGGTGACCCAGTACTTC
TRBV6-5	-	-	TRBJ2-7	CASSYEEDYEQYF	TGTGCCAGCAGTTATGAGGAGGACTACGAGCAGTACTTC